This TCR beta chain was profiled in a study of graft-versus-host responses after intestinal transplantation. Study summary: The transplants performed in recipients were multivisceral, liver-intestinal, or isolated intestinal.

Trimming took 6 bases from V and 2 from J; bases not matched to a gene: 3. There are 14 residues in the CDR3. CDR1 is LNHDA and CDR2 is SQIVND in the germline V gene (reference sequence). Study results and limitations: Elevated graft-versus-host to host-versus-graft clonal ratios in allografts were recorded for patients with graft-donor T cell macrochimerism. Association was observed between peak circulating GvH clone levels and early post-transplant HvG declines. Analysis identified GvH clones in recipient marrow, with some appearing first in ileum or blood.

About this clone itself: The antigen remains undetermined.

Only in-frame clones appear in the TCRdb table, and some are missing; sequencing was by immunoSEQ multiplex PCR. The sample records 25,000 to 30,000 clones, roughly 85% being singletons. The V and J genes are TRBV19 and TRBJ2-1; 8 nucleotides match TRBD2. The specimen comprised PBMCs, sampled approximately 460 days after intestinal transplantation. The clonotype originates from a human patient who received an intestinal transplant, so some T cells may come from the graft donor. The CDR3 region has the DNA TGTGCCAGTAGCCGGGAGGGCCCCTACAATGAGCAGTTCTTC. Amino acid sequence: CASSREGPYNEQFF.